These 6 T cell receptor beta chains came from one sample sequenced in a study of cytomegalovirus exposure and HLA in healthy donors. TCRdb's table, derived via immunoSEQ multiplex PCR, lists solely in-frame clones and lacks some. Of about 240,000 clones listed, around 87% are singletons. The sequenced material came from PBMCs. Every receptor here comes from a woman younger than 45 in good health and CMV-seropositive.

In its sample, this clone was seen a few times. The gene calls are TRBV5-6 and TRBJ2-7, with 10 bases fitting TRBD1. The CDR3 runs 14 residues. Trimming removed 4 bases from V and 3 bases from J; junction bases left unmatched: 4. Germline CDR1 SGHDT, CDR2 YYEEEE. CDR3 protein: CASSMWDRGYEQYF. For the CDR3, the DNA is TGTGCCAGCAGCATGTGGGACAGGGGCTACGAGCAGTACTTC.

The gene calls are TRBV4-1 and TRBJ2-1; 10 bases are shared with TRBD2. Germline CDR1 MGHRA, CDR2 YSYEKL. With V trimmed by 0 bases and J by 10 bases, 9 bases remained unmatched. The CDR3 contains 16 residues. CDR3 DNA: TGCGCCAGCAGCCAAGATGAACTAGCGGGAATACGGGAGCAGTTCTTC. Its translation is CASSQDELAGIREQFF.

V gene TRBV28 combines with J gene TRBJ2-5; 12 bases align to TRBD2. V lost 5 bases and J lost 4; bases outside the gene matches: 5. This CDR3 is built from 15 residues. CDR1 and CDR2 (germline): MDHEN, SYDVKM. The CDR3 DNA reads TGTGCCAGCAGTACCCTAGCGGGAGGGACAGAGACCCAGTACTTC. It yields the protein CASSTLAGGTETQYF.

The J gene is TRBJ2-5, the V gene TRBV15, with D tentatively TRBD1 (6 bases). This CDR3 has 16 residues. Trimming took off 0 bases at V and 4 bases at J, with 15 bases between the two ends. Germline V lookup: CDR1 LNHNV, CDR2 YYDKDF (reference sequence). The CDR3 is CATSRDGTSPTETQYF. CDR3 coding DNA: TGTGCCACCAGCAGAGACGGGACATCCCCCACAGAGACCCAGTACTTC.

This CDR3 reads CASSILRNEKLFF. CDR3 coding DNA: TGTGCCAGTAGTATCCTCAGGAATGAAAAACTGTTTTTT. This sequence joins TRBV19 and TRBJ1-4; D gene unclear. Trimming removed 3 bases from V and 5 bases from J, with 7 bases in between. The CDR3 consists of 13 residues. The germline V gene has CDR1 LNHDA and CDR2 SQIVND (reference sequence).

V usage is TRBV7-8 and J usage is TRBJ2-1; 11 nucleotides agree with TRBD2. Germline V gene lookup returns CDR1 SGHVS and CDR2 FQNEAQ. V dropped 1 base and J dropped 7; count of bases not matched to a gene: 9. This CDR3 contains 17 residues. DNA for the CDR3: TGTGCCAGCAGCTTAGGAGGTAGCGGGAGGGTTTTGAATGAGCAGTTCTTC. It is translated as CASSLGGSGRVLNEQFF.